The source of this TCR beta chain is a study of memory CD4+ T cells and cytomegalovirus serostatus. Study background: Healthy Belgian adult donors included about 10 CMV-positive and 24 CMV-negative people.

Sequencing used immunoSEQ multiplex PCR; TCRdb keeps in-frame clones, though not all of them. The sample records 40,000 to 50,000 clones, roughly four fifths being singletons. Germline V CDR1 and CDR2: LNHDA, SQIVND (reference sequence). The CDR3 is made up of 17 amino acids. The V end was cut by 3 bases, the J end by 2 bases, with 17 bases between. The sort gate was single viable CD3+CD4+CD8-CD45RO+ cells for memory CD4+ T cells. The sequenced sample consisted of memory CD4+ T cells from blood. The receptor comes from an adult in good health and CMV-seropositive. The gene calls are TRBV19 and TRBJ1-3, with D maybe TRBD1 (6 bases). As DNA, the CDR3 is TGTGCCAGTAGTATCCTTGGACAGCAGGACCCTGGAAACACCATATATTTT. It specifies CASSILGQQDPGNTIYF. Using reference TRBV19 and TRBJ1-3 for the parts outside the CDR3, the full variable domain is DGGITQSPKYLFRKEGQNVTLSCEQNLNHDAMYWYRQDPGQGLRLIYYSQIVNDFQKGDIAEGYSVSREKKESFPLTVTSAQKNPTAFYLCASSILGQQDPGNTIYFGEGSWLTVV.